The 20 T cell receptor beta chains presented below share a single source sample, sequenced in a study of blood T cell repertoires in COVID-19. The assay was immunoSEQ multiplex PCR, and TCRdb's table has in-frame clones only and misses some. This sample carries tens of thousands of clones, 70% to 85% of them seen once, and the ten largest clones take roughly 4.2%. The sequencing input was peripheral blood. The receptor source for this set is an older woman with acute or convalescent COVID-19.

CDR3 region: CASSPQRTGGTLHF. The DNA for the CDR3 is TGTGCCAGCAGCCCACAACGGACGGGAGGGACCCTCCACTTT. V is TRBV14 and J is TRBJ1-6; no reliable D call. The CDR3 is 14 amino acids. Germline V CDR1 and CDR2: SGHDN, FVKESK. The V and J ends lost 4 bases and 14 bases respectively, with 18 bases between them. Full variable domain (missing parts from reference TRBV14 and TRBJ1-6): EAGVTQFPSHSVIEKGQTVTLRCDPISGHDNLYWYRRVMGKEIKFLLHFVKESKQDESGMPNNRFLAERTGGTYSTLKVQPAELEDSGVYFCASSPQRTGGTLHFGNGTRLTVT.

The gene calls are TRBV19 and TRBJ1-1, with 8 bases matching TRBD1. The CDR3 is 14 amino acids. In germline, CDR1 is LNHDA, CDR2 SQIVND (reference sequence). V lost 3 bases, J lost 8 bases, and 8 bases stayed unmatched. In nucleotides, the CDR3 is TGTGCCAGTAGTATCAGGGGGCAAATCCTCGAAGCTTTCTTT. Protein sequence: CASSIRGQILEAFF.

The chain has TRBV5-1 and TRBJ2-1, with a weak D call TRBD2 (7 bases). This CDR3 has 16 residues. Germline values: CDR1 SGHRS, CDR2 YFSETQ. Trimming shortened V by 0 bases and J by 0 bases, and 10 bases separated the two germline ends. The CDR3 here is CASSLGGGRSYNEQFF. CDR3 DNA sequence: TGCGCCAGCAGCTTGGGCGGGGGCCGCTCCTACAATGAGCAGTTCTTC.

J is TRBJ2-7 and V is TRBV2, with 10 positions matching TRBD1. V shed 8 bases and J 3 bases; nucleotides not matched to a gene: 22. Germline values: CDR1 SNHLY, CDR2 FYNNEI. This CDR3 has 19 amino acids. CDR3 amino acids: CASFLNVRQGAQGVYEQYF. The CDR3, as DNA: TGTGCCAGCTTTCTTAATGTGAGACAGGGGGCGCAGGGGGTCTACGAGCAGTACTTC.

V usage is TRBV5-4 and J usage is TRBJ2-7; 9 nucleotides align to TRBD2. CDR3 length: 13 residues. In germline, CDR1 is SGHNT, CDR2 YYREEE (reference sequence). The V and J ends lost 4 bases and 7 bases, in that order; junction bases with no gene match: 6. The CDR3 loop is CASSIAGAWEQYF. DNA for the CDR3: TGTGCCAGCAGCATAGCGGGAGCGTGGGAGCAGTACTTC.

This chain links TRBV6-9 with TRBJ2-1; TRBD2 matches at 7 bases. Looked up from germline, CDR1 is MNHGY and CDR2 is SVAAGI. Trimming removed 8 bases from V and 6 bases from J; junction bases left unmatched: 13. This CDR3 spans 15 amino acids. CDR3 nucleotide sequence: TGTGCCAGCGTCAATCCCCGGGACTATACCAATGAGCAGTTCTTC. This codes for CASVNPRDYTNEQFF.

The V call is TRBV9, the J call TRBJ2-7, with 9 bases lining up with TRBD1. There are 17 residues in the CDR3. V shed 3 bases and J 2 bases; nucleotides not matched to a gene: 12. From germline, CDR1 is SGDLS and CDR2 YYNGEE. CDR3 sequence (DNA): TGTGCCAGCAGCGCGTACGAAGGGACAGGGACCCCCTACGAGCAGTACTTC. This codes for CASSAYEGTGTPYEQYF. Filled out from reference TRBV9 and TRBJ2-7, the complete variable domain reads DSGVTQTPKHLITATGQRVTLRCSPRSGDLSVYWYQQSLDQGLQFLIQYYNGEERAKGNILERFSAQQFPDLHSELNLSSLELGDSALYFCASSAYEGTGTPYEQYFGPGTRLTVT.

The CDR3 reads CASRSGQVGVLWRGNTEAFF. The CDR3, as DNA: TGTGCCAGCAGATCTGGACAGGTAGGAGTCCTTTGGCGCGGGAACACTGAAGCTTTCTTT. The chain uses TRBV28 and TRBJ1-1, with 7 bases matching TRBD1. Germline V gene data show CDR1 as MDHEN and CDR2 as SYDVKM. The CDR3 is made up of 20 amino acids. Germline trimming cut 6 bases from V and 1 base from J; bases unmatched to any gene: 23.

The chain combines TRBV27 with TRBJ2-1; a weak D match, TRBD2 (5 bases). Germline V gene lookup returns CDR1 MNHEY and CDR2 SMNVEV (reference sequence). This CDR3 comprises 15 residues. With 7 bases removed from V and 0 bases from J, the gap between germline ends came to 13 bases. The CDR3 nucleotides read TGTGCCAGCAAGGGAGCGGCTAGCTCCTACAATGAGCAGTTCTTC. This encodes CASKGAASSYNEQFF.

This rearrangement joins TRBV7-2 to TRBJ2-1, with 10 bases lining up with TRBD2. The junction had 14 bases not matched to a gene; V was cut back by 2 bases and J by 4 bases. Germline V gene data show CDR1 as SGHTA and CDR2 as FQGNSA. The CDR3 length is 19 residues. DNA of the CDR3: TGTGCCAGCAGCTTATCTGCCAGCGGGGGGGCCTTACGTTACAATGAGCAGTTCTTC. This translates into CASSLSASGGALRYNEQFF.

The CDR3 spells CASSLGSGVYGYTF. The CDR3 DNA reads TGCGCCAGCAGCTTGGGTTCAGGGGTCTATGGCTACACCTTC. This rearrangement joins TRBV5-1 to TRBJ1-2, with D perhaps TRBD1 (6 bases). The CDR3 totals 14 residues. Deletions cut 0 bases from V and 4 bases from J, with 10 bases between. From germline, CDR1 is SGHRS and CDR2 YFSETQ. The complete variable domain, with remaining parts taken from reference TRBV5-1 and TRBJ1-2, reads KAGVTQTPRYLIKTRGQQVTLSCSPISGHRSVSWYQQTPGQGLQFLFEYFSETQRNKGNFPGRFSGRQFSNSRSEMNVSTLELGDSALYLCASSLGSGVYGYTFGSGTRLTVV.

The CDR3 protein is CASSPTGDSPLHF. The DNA of the CDR3 is TGTGCCAGCAGTCCCACAGGTGATTCACCCCTCCACTTT. The chain joins TRBV2 to TRBJ1-6, with D possibly being TRBD1 (5 bases). Germline V gene sequence: CDR1 SNHLY, CDR2 FYNNEI. CDR3 length: 13 residues. V was cut by 5 bases and J by 8 bases, with 10 bases left in between.

This clone showed up just once. This chain connects TRBV21-1 to TRBJ1-2; TRBD1, as called in the table, went unchecked against the DNA. TRBV21-1 is marked as a pseudogene. CDR3 length: 15 residues. The CDR3 DNA reads TGTGCCAGCCGACGTCTGAACAGTGATAACTATGGCTACACCTTC. This codes for CASRRLNSDNYGYTF.

This chain links TRBV5-8 with TRBJ1-4, with TRBD1 matching 8 bases. The CDR3 totals 15 residues. In germline, CDR1 is SGHTS, CDR2 YDEGEE. The junction had 8 bases not matched to a gene; V was cut back by 4 bases and J by 6 bases. DNA of the CDR3: TGTGCCAGCAGCCCCAGGGGACAGGCGGATGAAAAACTGTTTTTT. Its translation: CASSPRGQADEKLFF.

The CDR3 region has the DNA TGTGCCATCAGTGACCACAGTCGGCGGCAGGGGAACACTGAAGCTTTCTTT. This encodes CAISDHSRRQGNTEAFF. The V and J genes are TRBV10-3 and TRBJ1-1; TRBD1 is a possible D gene (5 bases). In germline, CDR1 is ENHRY, CDR2 SYGVKD. V shed 3 bases and J shed 1 base, with 18 bases lying between them. The CDR3 totals 17 residues.

This chain joins TRBV27 and TRBJ1-3, with D perhaps TRBD1 (6 bases). The ends were cut back, 5 bases at V and 2 bases at J, with 19 bases in the middle. CDR3 length: 17 residues. Germline V gene lookup returns CDR1 MNHEY and CDR2 SMNVEV (reference sequence). Here the CDR3 DNA reads TGTGCCAGCAGTAAACGGAGTGGGGGGGCCCCTGGAAACACCATATATTTT. It specifies CASSKRSGGAPGNTIYF.

This clone showed up just once. CDR3 residues: CASSSNTNTEAFF. CDR3 DNA sequence: TGTGCCAGCAGCTCCAACACGAACACTGAAGCTTTCTTT. The chain is built from TRBV12-3 or TRBV12-4 and TRBJ1-1; no firm D call. The CDR3 runs to 13 residues. V lost 6 bases and J 1 base, leaving 9 bases between the germline ends.

The chain carries TRBV30 and TRBJ2-5, with TRBD1 matching over 7 bases. In germline, CDR1 is GTSNPN, CDR2 SVGIG (reference sequence). Trimming cost V 3 bases and J 2 bases; bases outside gene matches: 12. This CDR3 is built from 16 residues. The CDR3 coding sequence is TGTGCCTGGAGCTACAGACCCAACAGGGGACAAGAGACCCAGTACTTC. This gives the protein CAWSYRPNRGQETQYF.

V is TRBV7-9 and J is TRBJ2-1; TRBD1 aligns across 7 bases. CDR1 and CDR2 from the germline V gene are SEHNR and FQNEAQ (reference sequence). This CDR3 is 15 amino acids long. J lost 3 bases, V lost 5 bases, and 7 bases had no gene match. The CDR3 protein is CASSPRTGYYNEQFF. The DNA of the CDR3 is TGTGCCAGCAGCCCGAGGACAGGTTACTACAATGAGCAGTTCTTC.

This chain joins TRBV18 and TRBJ2-7, with D unclear. Germline V gene lookup returns CDR1 KGHSH and CDR2 LQKENI. The V gene lost 6 bases and the J gene lost 3 bases, with 12 bases spanning the gap. This CDR3 is built from 13 residues. CDR3 loop: CASSPPDIYEQYF. CDR3 nucleotide sequence: TGTGCCAGCTCGCCGCCAGACATCTACGAGCAGTACTTC.